This paragraph reports one T cell receptor (beta chain). Its antigen is not identified. The PCR made use of 60 Vbeta and 13 Jbeta primers. Sequencing was performed with immunoSEQ multiplex PCR; in TCRdb, only in-frame clones are kept and a portion is missing. Of 110,000 to 150,000 clones in the sample, 70% to 75% were seen once. Trimming removed 4 bases at V and 9 bases at J, with 17 bases between. The CDR3 contains 15 residues. Germline lookup yields CDR1 SGHNT and CDR2 YYREEE (reference sequence). This entry comes from a study of cytomegalovirus exposure and HLA in healthy donors. Overall study context: An early data release held some 85 million unique TCRs from HLA-typed donors.

Findings and limits, study-wide: Three chains tied to CMV proved CMV antigen-specific in vitro.

The sample consisted of PBMCs. The genes are TRBV5-4 and TRBJ1-6; D is possibly TRBD1 (5 bases). The receptor was isolated from a human donor in good health. CDR3: CASSPLGGSRSPLHF. CDR3 sequence (DNA): TGTGCCAGCAGCCCCTTGGGGGGGAGTCGTTCACCCCTCCACTTT.